The clone carrying this T cell receptor beta chain has a count of ten or more. The target antigen is unknown. The source of the sample is a study of T cells in Graves' hyperthyroidism and ophthalmopathy. Using RNA transcripts as the source, TCR beta CDR3 regions were amplified. HTBI primers were the set used in a first-round RT-PCR of the TCR CDR3. One entry per CDR3 protein, called by TCRdb with MiXCR from the multiplex PCR reads. The repertoire consists of hundreds of thousands of distinct CDR3 sequences, with around 15% occurring once and the leading ten covering roughly a fifth. Study outcomes and limitations: For ophthalmopathy, model prediction preceded onset by a median around 7 months.

This CDR3 comprises 13 residues. Germline V gene data show CDR1 as GTSNPN and CDR2 as SVGIG (reference sequence). V trimming: 5 bases; J trimming: 3 bases; junction bases outside the gene matches: 4. The clonotype comes from a woman in her sixties with Graves' ophthalmopathy. The source material was blood. V is TRBV30 and J is TRBJ2-7, with 10 nucleotides matching TRBD1. CDR3 in amino acids: CAWGGTGDYEQYF. Here the CDR3 DNA reads TGTGCCTGGGGCGGGACAGGGGACTACGAGCAGTACTTC.